This entry is about one T cell receptor (beta chain). This clonotype was seen a few times. Its antigen target is currently unknown. One base away there is no much larger clone; base qualities are not given. The data were obtained in a study of identical twins (dated by TCRdb to the mid-2010s). A note on the overall study: TCR alpha and beta repertoires from monozygotic twins, unrelated adults of various ages and cord blood were deep-sequenced to test whether fetal clonotypes persist. To rule out contamination, the twin experiments were replicated at different times with different library preparation protocols. Overall results and qualifications from the work: Compared with coincidental sharing between unrelated individuals, out-of-frame TCR alpha sequences shared between twins had an excess of sequences with low generation probability. Because the same donors could not be followed over many years, the conclusions depended on cross-sectional statistical analysis. Abundant cord blood beta clonotypes had fewer insertions, young adult naive repertoires showed a similar but weaker trend, and memory repertoires showed no such trend. Recombination models systematically underestimated out-of-frame TCR alpha sharing in monozygotic twins but agreed with sharing between unrelated individuals. The excess sharing between twins in beta out-of-frame sequences was weaker because fewer shared sequences reduced the signal-to-noise ratio. Zero-insertion analyses could be partly confounded by invariant T cells such as MAIT and iNKT, although diverse VJ usage argued against such confounding for most clonotypes.

Libraries were prepared through 5' RACE. Instrument used: Illumina HiSeq 2000. A universal primer binding site was added through template switching, and the final cDNA carried a unique molecular identifier so that TCR cDNA molecules could be counted accurately. First-strand cDNA for TCR alpha and beta chains was synthesized from specific primers in the conserved constant-segment region. To control for contamination, every cDNA library carried two barcodes: a SMART-Mk sample barcode plus Illumina barcodes. TruSeq adapter sequences, together with Illumina sample barcodes, were added in two successive PCR steps. Sequencing of the TCR alpha and beta cDNA libraries was done on the Illumina HiSeq platform using custom primers. As for the original processing: MiGEC was used to process raw reads and extract unique molecular identifiers, and MiXCR was used to find CDR3 positions. Recombination models were inferred per individual with the repgenHMM and IGoR tools using an EM algorithm. The tcR package in R was used for shared clonotype analysis, with sharing normalized by the product of cloneset sizes. To study raw recombination free of thymic and clonal selection effects, out-of-frame nonproductive sequences were analyzed. Through fastp at Q25 and MiXCR, TCRdb rebuilt clones from the public reads, retaining in-frame beta chains. Rows with a matching CDR3 protein are joined into one entry that keeps the most common DNA and genes. The V and J calls were determined by TCRdb, not by the authors. In this sample the table shows approximately 1.8 million distinct CDR3 sequences, 32% of which occur a single time. In total, the top ten clones hold approximately 0.25% of the sample.

Every donor was a healthy Caucasian. The origin of this receptor is a newborn girl in good health. Material: cord blood.

CDR3 sequence: CASRVRGTSYEQYF. In nucleotide form, the sequence is TGTGCCAGCCGTGTTAGGGGGACCTCCTACGAGCAGTACTTC. Here the chain combines TRBV2 and TRBJ2-7, with TRBD1 perhaps the D gene, on 6 matching bases. V drops 8 bases and J drops 0 bases, leaving 14 bases in between. Counted from cysteine to phenylalanine, this CDR3 has 14 amino acids. Only the CDR3 DNA is retained, 42 bases long and in frame from the first base. Taken from the germline V gene, the CDR1 and CDR2 loops are SNHLY and FYNNEI.